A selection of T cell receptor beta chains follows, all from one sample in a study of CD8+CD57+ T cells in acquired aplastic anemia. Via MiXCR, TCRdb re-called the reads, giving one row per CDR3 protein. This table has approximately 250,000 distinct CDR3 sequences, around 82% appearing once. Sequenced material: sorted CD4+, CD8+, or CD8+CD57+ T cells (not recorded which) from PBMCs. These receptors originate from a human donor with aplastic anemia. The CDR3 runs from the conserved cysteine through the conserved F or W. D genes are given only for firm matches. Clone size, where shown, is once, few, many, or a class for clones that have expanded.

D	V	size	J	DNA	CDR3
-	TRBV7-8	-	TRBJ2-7	TGTGCCAGCAGCGAAGTAGTGACGGACGAGCAGGACTTC	CASSEVVTDEQDF
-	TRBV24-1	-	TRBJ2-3	TGTGCCACCAGTGATTTGGGTACGAATACGCAGTATTTT	CATSDLGTNTQYF
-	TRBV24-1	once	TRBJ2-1	TGTGCCACCAGTGCTGGGGACACCGGTGAGCAGTTTTTT	CATSAGDTGEQFF
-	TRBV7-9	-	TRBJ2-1	TGTGCAAGTCGCTTAGTCTGCAGCGTAAACACCTACAATGAGCAGTTCTTC	CASRLVCSVNTYNEQFF
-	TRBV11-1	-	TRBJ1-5	TGTGCCAGCAGTGTGGAGTTTACCAATCAGCCCCAGCATTTT	CASSVEFTNQPQHF
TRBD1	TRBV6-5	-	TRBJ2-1	TGTGCCAGCAGTGACAGGGGCCCCTACAATGAGCAGTTCTTC	CASSDRGPYNEQFF
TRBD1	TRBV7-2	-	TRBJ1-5	TGTGCCAGCAGCATAGAACAGGGGGCTGTTCAGCCCCAGCACTTT	CASSIEQGAVQPQHF
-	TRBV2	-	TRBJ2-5	TGTGCCAGCAGTTTAGTGGGTAGGAATGAGACCCAGTACTTC	CASSLVGRNETQYF
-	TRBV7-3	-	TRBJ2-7	TGTGCCAGCAGCTTAAGTGGAACTGGGGCCAACGTGCTGTACTTC	CASSLSGTGANVLYF
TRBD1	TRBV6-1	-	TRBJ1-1	TGTGCCAGCCGGGACAGGGAGAACACTGAAGCTTTCTTT	CASRDRENTEAFF
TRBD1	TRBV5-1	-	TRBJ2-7	TGTGCCAGCAGCCAGGGGGACGGAAACGAGTACTTC	CASSQGDGNEYF
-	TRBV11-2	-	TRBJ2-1	TGTGCCAGCAGCTGGGGAGGAGGGGGAAGTCTGTCCTTC	CASSWGGGGSLSF
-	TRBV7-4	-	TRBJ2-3	TGTGCCAGCAGTGCAGACTCAGATACGCAGTATTTC	CASSADSDTQYF
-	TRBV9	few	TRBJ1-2	TGTGCCAGCAGCGCAATCCCCGCCAGACTGGGAATTGGATGCACCTTC	CASSAIPARLGIGCTF
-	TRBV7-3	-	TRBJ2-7	TGTGCCACCAGCTGCCGGGGCCGACCCGATACGCAGTACTTC	CATSCRGRPDTQYF
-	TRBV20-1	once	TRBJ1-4	TGCAGTGCTATCGGGGGGGATGAAAAACTGTTTTTT	CSAIGGDEKLFF
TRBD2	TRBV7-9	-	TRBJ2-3	TGTGCCAGCAGCCTGGCGCGAGCGGGAGATACAGATAATTTT	CASSLARAGDTDNF
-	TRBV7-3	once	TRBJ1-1	TGTGCCAGCAGCTCTAATCTGACTTGGAGCGCTACCCCTTTCTTT	CASSSNLTWSATPFF
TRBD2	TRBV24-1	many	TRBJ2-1	TGTGCCACCGGGACTAGCGGGGGGAGCGATGAGCAGTTCTTC	CATGTSGGSDEQFF
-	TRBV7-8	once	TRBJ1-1	TGTGCCAGCAGGGTTAGGGGACAGAACACTGAAGCTTTCTTT	CASRVRGQNTEAFF
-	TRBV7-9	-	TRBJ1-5	TGTGCCAGCAGCCCCGTGGGTAGCGGGAGCAGTGAGCCCCAGCATTTT	CASSPVGSGSSEPQHF
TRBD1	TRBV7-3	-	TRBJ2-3	TGTGCCAGCAGCCTCCCAGGGGGCGGGACGGAAGCTTATTTT	CASSLPGGGTEAYF
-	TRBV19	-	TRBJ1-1	TGTGCCAGTAGTATAGGGTCTGAAGCTTTCTTT	CASSIGSEAFF
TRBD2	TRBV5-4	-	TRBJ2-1	TGTGCCAGCAGCCGGACTAGTGGGAATGAGCAGTTCTTC	CASSRTSGNEQFF
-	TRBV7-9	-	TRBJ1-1	TGTGCCAGCAGCTTAGTTCCCGGGGAGCAGTTTTTTGGATTCTTT	CASSLVPGEQFFGFF
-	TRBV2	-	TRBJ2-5	TGTGCCAGCAGTGGGGGAGGGGGAAGGGTAGGAGAGACCCAGTACTTC	CASSGGGGRVGETQYF
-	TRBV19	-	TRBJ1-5	TGTGCCAGTAGTATAGTGGCAGACTTGGGTACCCAGCATTTT	CASSIVADLGTQHF
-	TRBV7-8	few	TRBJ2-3	TGTGCCAGCAGCTTAGCGGGAGGTCGCGATACGCAGCATTATTTT	CASSLAGGRDTQHYF
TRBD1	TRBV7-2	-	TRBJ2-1	TGTGCCAGCAGCTTAGATCAGACAGGGAACACTAAAGCGCAGTTCTTC	CASSLDQTGNTKAQFF
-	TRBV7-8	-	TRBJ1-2	TGTGCCAGCAGCTTAGCGGACGGGGCCGTGGAGCATGGTTACACCTTC	CASSLADGAVEHGYTF
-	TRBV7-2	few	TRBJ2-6	TGTGCCAGCAGCTTAGGGGGGACTGGGGCCAACGTCCTGACTTTC	CASSLGGTGANVLTF
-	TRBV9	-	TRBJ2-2	TGTGCCAGCAGCGCCCCTTTGGACACCGGGGAGCTGTTTTTT	CASSAPLDTGELFF
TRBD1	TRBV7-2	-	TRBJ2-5	TGTGCCAGCAGCTTGACAGGGGGCGCCGACTATACCTACTACTTC	CASSLTGGADYTYYF
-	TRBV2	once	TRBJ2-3	TGTGCCAGCGGGGACGGGGGCACAGATACTTCTAGTTTT	CASGDGGTDTSSF
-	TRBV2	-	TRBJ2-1	TGTGCCAGCGCCGGGGCGGATGCGCAGTTCTTC	CASAGADAQFF
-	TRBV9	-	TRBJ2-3	TGTGCCAGCAGCGACGGGGACCGAGAGAGAGGAAATTTT	CASSDGDRERGNF
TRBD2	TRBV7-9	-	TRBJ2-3	TGTGCCAGCAGCTTTGCGAGAAGCGGGGGGATCCAGTATTTT	CASSFARSGGIQYF
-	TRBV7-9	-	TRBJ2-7	-	CASSESPYEQYFGF
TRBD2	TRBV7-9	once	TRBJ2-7	TGTGCCAGCAGCACTAAAGGAAGCGGGAATAGGCAGTACTTC	CASSTKGSGNRQYF
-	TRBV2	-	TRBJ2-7	TGTGCCAGCAGCCACGGGGGCGAGCAGTACTTC	CASSHGGEQYF
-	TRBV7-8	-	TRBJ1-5	TGTGCCAGCAGCTTAGCGGGGGGTCCCGGCACGCAGTCCCAGCATTTT	CASSLAGGPGTQSQHF
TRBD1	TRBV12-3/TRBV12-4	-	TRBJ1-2	TGTGCCAGCAGGGGACAGGGATATGGCTACACCTTC	CASRGQGYGYTF
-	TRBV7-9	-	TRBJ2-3	TGTGCCAGCAGCGACGGGGGACAAGGCACAGATACGCAGTATTTT	CASSDGGQGTDTQYF
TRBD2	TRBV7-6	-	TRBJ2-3	TGTGCCAGCAGCTTAGGCGGGGGACCCTCCTACCAGCAGTTT	CASSLGGGPSYQQF
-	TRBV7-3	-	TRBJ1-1	TGTGCCAGCAGCTTAAATGGGGGCGAGGCTCTCTTT	CASSLNGGEALF
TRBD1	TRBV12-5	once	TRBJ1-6	TGTGCTAGTGGTCCCCGGACAGGGGGAACACCCCTCCACTTT	CASGPRTGGTPLHF
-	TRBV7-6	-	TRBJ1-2	TGTGCCAGCAGCCCAATAGGGCGGGATGCTAGTGCATACACCTTC	CASSPIGRDASAYTF
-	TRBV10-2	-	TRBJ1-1	TGCGCCAGCCTGGTTAGGGGCTCCGGAGCTTTCTTT	CASLVRGSGAFF